The clone carrying this T cell receptor (beta chain) was recorded only once. The antigen remains unidentified. The sample originates from a study of vaccination and CD4 T cells after COVID-19. An Oncomine TCR Beta short-read assay was used to sequence the DNA from cultured CD4+ T cells. TCRdb reanalysed the PCR reads using MiXCR and keeps one entry per CDR3 protein. Altogether roughly 9,800 distinct CDR3 sequences are present, less than 85% being singletons, with the ten largest covering around 8.1%. Between the trimmed V and J ends, which lost 3 bases and 4 bases, there was a span of 14 bases. The CDR3 contains 15 residues. Looked up from germline, CDR1 is KGHDR and CDR2 is SFDVKD. Treatment: roughly ten-day PBMC culture with coronavirus spike peptide pools or control peptides (ViraFEST assay).

The sample taken for sequencing was CD4+ T cells from blood, cultured in vitro. This chain connects TRBV24-1 to TRBJ2-5; D gene unclear. The receptor was isolated from a human donor who had recovered from COVID-19. This CDR3 is CATSDGMTAGETQYF. The CDR3 DNA reads TGTGCCACCAGTGATGGAATGACGGCCGGAGAGACCCAGTACTTC.